This T cell receptor (beta chain) was profiled in a study of blood T cell repertoires in COVID-19. Study-level background: Sites in the United States, Italy and Spain provided acute and convalescent COVID-19 samples. Nucleic acid was either cDNA or gDNA, and it came from T cells, B-cell-depleted T cells, or PBMCs.

Authors' analysis steps: Counts of nucleated cells, estimated from reference gene primer amplification, were obtained. The protocol was immunoSEQ multiplex PCR, while the TCRdb copy is restricted to in-frame clones and leaves out a portion. That table is the source of V, J and clone size, and D and trimming were worked out from the DNA. Of about 180,000 clones listed, 70% to 90% are singletons. Trimming removed 3 bases at V and 6 bases at J, with 11 bases between. The CDR3 length is 13 residues. The chain has TRBV12-3 or TRBV12-4 and TRBJ1-2; maybe TRBD1 (6 bases). The specimen sequenced was peripheral blood. This TCR was recovered from a man between 45 and 60 years old with active or convalescent COVID-19. Here the CDR3 reads CASSLPGVNGYTF. The CDR3 DNA reads as TGTGCCAGCAGTTTGCCAGGGGTAAATGGCTACACCTTC.